The T cell receptor beta chain under discussion was sequenced for a study of blood T cell repertoires in COVID-19. Assay used: immunoSEQ multiplex PCR; TCRdb lists only in-frame clones, some missing. The repertoire consists of roughly 430,000 clones, with roughly 87% occurring once and the leading ten covering roughly 2%. Adults between about 18 and 89 years of age took part from about two dozen US areas. Clinical history as reported by participants underpinned cohort assignment. CDR3 size: 15 residues. The ends were cut back, 2 bases at V and 2 bases at J, with 12 bases in the middle. Germline V gene lookup returns CDR1 SGHDT and CDR2 YYEEEE.

This chain links TRBV5-6 with TRBJ2-3, with D possibly being TRBD1 (6 bases). Source material: PBMCs or T cells enriched from blood (not recorded which). This sequence originates from a middle-aged woman with acute COVID-19. CDR3 sequence reads: CASSFFRGNTDTQYF. The DNA for the CDR3 is TGTGCCAGCAGCTTCTTTAGGGGGAACACAGATACGCAGTATTTT.